This passage covers 21 T cell receptor beta chains from one sample sequenced in a study of human T cells and chemical hapten exposure. Each CDR3 protein gets one entry after TCRdb re-called the RACE reads with MiXCR. The repertoire has some 360,000 distinct CDR3 sequences, less than 6.5% of them found once; the top ten carry just over 2.5%. The time point is: pre-sensitization, week 0. Treatment of the sample: therapeutic diphenylcyclopropenone sensitization with weekly scalp DPC. Sequenced here: whole blood, sampled in connection with sensitization to the hapten diphenylcyclopropenone (DPC). The receptors here all came from a woman aged 50 to 60 with alopecia areata. Some clones in this sample may be carry-over from other donors' samples.

This clonotype has ten or more counts. V and J are TRBV25-1 and TRBJ2-2, with D perhaps matching TRBD2 (5 bases). Trimming stripped 4 bases from V and 4 bases from J, with 13 bases between. The V gene's germline CDR1 is MGHDK and CDR2 SYGVNS. The CDR3 runs to 15 residues. CDR3 bases: TGTGCCAGCAGTGTCAGTAAGCGGCTCACCGGGGAGCTGTTTTTT. This sequence encodes CASSVSKRLTGELFF.

This clonotype was seen a few times. The rearrangement joins TRBV4-3 to TRBJ1-2; D might be TRBD1 (5 bases). CDR1 and CDR2 from the germline V gene are LGHNA and YSLEER. Trimming took off 1 base at V and 8 bases at J, with 11 bases between the two ends. CDR3 size: 13 residues. CDR3 amino acids: CASSQAGGTGYTF. CDR3 sequence (DNA): TGCGCCAGCAGCCAAGCTGGGGGTACGGGCTACACCTTC.

The rearrangement links TRBV3-1 to TRBJ2-7; TRBD2 matches at 14 bases. V shed 1 base, J shed 11 bases, and the junction held 7 bases outside the gene matches. The CDR3 runs 15 residues. Germline loops: CDR1 LGHDT, CDR2 YNNKEL (reference sequence). Written as DNA, the CDR3 is TGTGCCAGCAGCCAAGTAGGGACTAGCGGGAGCCCTGAGTACTTC. Protein: CASSQVGTSGSPEYF.

This clonotype was seen a handful of times. V is TRBV9 and J is TRBJ2-5; 7 bases fit TRBD2. Germline assignment: CDR1 SGDLS and CDR2 YYNGEE. The CDR3 covers 15 residues. The V segment lost 0 bases and the J segment 5 bases; nucleotides outside the gene matches: 7. The CDR3, as DNA: TGTGCCAGCAGCGTAGCGGCGGGAGTACAGGAGACCCAGTACTTC. It specifies CASSVAAGVQETQYF.

This clonotype appeared many times. This sequence joins TRBV2 and TRBJ2-7, with a weak D call TRBD2 (5 bases). Trimming stripped 8 bases from V and 0 bases from J, with 8 bases between. The CDR3 runs to 12 residues. Looked up from germline, CDR1 is SNHLY and CDR2 is FYNNEI. CDR3 protein: CASGTSSYEQYF. In nucleotides, the CDR3 is TGTGCCAGCGGCACTAGCTCCTACGAGCAGTACTTC.

This clonotype showed up many times. The chain links TRBV2 to TRBJ2-1, with D unclear. The V and J ends lost 6 bases and 9 bases respectively, with 9 bases between them. Germline V gene sequence: CDR1 SNHLY, CDR2 FYNNEI. The CDR3 spans 11 residues. CDR3 loop: CASRPTSEQFF. The CDR3 coding sequence is TGTGCCAGCAGGCCGACAAGTGAGCAGTTCTTC.

This clonotype has ten or more counts. The chain carries TRBV12-3 or TRBV12-4 and TRBJ1-2; no firm D call. This CDR3 has 15 residues. The V and J ends lost 6 bases and 4 bases respectively, with 18 bases between them. The CDR3: CASSRLRSSTYGYTF. CDR3 DNA: TGTGCCAGCAGCCGCTTGAGAAGCTCTACCTATGGCTACACCTTC.

This clonotype was recorded at least ten times. The V call is TRBV12-3 or TRBV12-4, the J call TRBJ2-1; 14 nucleotides agree with TRBD2. V lost 6 bases to trimming and J lost 9 bases; unmatched junction nucleotides: 10. The length of the CDR3 is 16 residues. DNA for the CDR3: TGTGCCAGCAGCGATACGGGACTAGCGGGAGAGGCTGAGCAGTTCTTC. Translation: CASSDTGLAGEAEQFF.

The sample holds many counts of this clonotype. Written as DNA, the CDR3 is TGTGCCAGCAGCTTTGTAGGGAATGAGCAGTTCTTC. Translated: CASSFVGNEQFF. The chain has TRBV5-4 and TRBJ2-1; D gene ambiguous. The CDR3 runs to 12 residues. Deletions cut 2 bases from V and 7 bases from J, with 7 bases between. The germline V gene has CDR1 SGHNT and CDR2 YYREEE (reference sequence).

This clonotype has ten or more counts. As DNA, the CDR3 is TGCGCCAGCAGCCAGTCGAGGACAGCTGAACTGTTTTTT. This codes for CASSQSRTAELFF. The chain recombines TRBV4-3 with TRBJ1-4, with a tentative D call TRBD1 (6 bases). Deletions cut 3 bases from V and 12 bases from J, with 14 bases between. The CDR3 spans 13 residues. CDR1 is LGHNA, CDR2 YSLEER, per germline.

This clonotype has at least ten counts. The gene calls are TRBV7-6 and TRBJ1-4; 7 bases align to TRBD1. Trimming cost V 4 bases and J 6 bases; bases outside gene matches: 5. The CDR3 sequence is 14 residues long. Germline CDR1 is SGHVS and CDR2 is FNYEAQ. The CDR3 region is CASSSPGQDEKLFF. In DNA form, the CDR3 reads TGTGCCAGCAGCTCTCCCGGACAGGATGAAAAACTGTTTTTT.

This clonotype has more than one count but fewer than ten. The genes are TRBV6-6 and TRBJ1-6; the match to TRBD1 covers 8 bases. The J segment lost 2 bases and the V segment lost 7 bases, leaving 4 bases of the junction unmatched. Per the germline V gene, CDR1 is MNHNY and CDR2 is SVGAGI (reference sequence). The CDR3 is 15 residues long. The CDR3 DNA reads TGTGCCAGCATCCAGGGGGCCGCCTATAATTCACCCCTCCACTTT. This sequence encodes CASIQGAAYNSPLHF.

This clonotype occurred many times. The chain has TRBV5-1 and TRBJ2-7; maybe TRBD2 (6 bases). Germline CDR1 reads SGHRS; CDR2 reads YFSETQ. The CDR3 is 12 amino acids. Trimming removed 4 bases at V and 7 bases at J, with 12 bases between. The CDR3 nucleotides are TGCGCCAGCAGCCGGGGGAGAGGTGAGCAGTACTTC. Its protein product is CASSRGRGEQYF.

Many counts were recorded for this clonotype. V gene TRBV12-3 or TRBV12-4 combines with J gene TRBJ2-1; 9 bases match TRBD2. V dropped 2 bases and J dropped 6; count of bases not matched to a gene: 8. This CDR3 is 16 amino acids long. The CDR3 here is CASSLNLAGVGNEQFF. CDR3 sequence (DNA): TGTGCCAGCAGTTTAAATTTAGCGGGAGTCGGCAATGAGCAGTTCTTC.

This clonotype was counted a few times. This sequence joins TRBV28 and TRBJ2-7; TRBD1 agrees at 11 bases. CDR1 is MDHEN and CDR2 is SYDVKM in the germline V gene. The CDR3 runs 14 residues. Trimming cost V 6 bases and J 6 bases; bases outside gene matches: 7. The CDR3 DNA reads as TGTGCCAGCAGCCCGGGGACAGGGGGGAGCGAGCAGTACTTC. Residues: CASSPGTGGSEQYF.

This clonotype has at least ten counts. The V call is TRBV9, the J call TRBJ2-7; 8 nucleotides align to TRBD1. Germline CDR1 is SGDLS and CDR2 is YYNGEE. The CDR3 runs 14 residues. After removal of 3 bases from V and 3 bases from J, the junction contained 5 bases not matched to a gene. This chain's CDR3 is CASSASGGGYEQYF. CDR3 DNA: TGTGCCAGCAGCGCCTCAGGGGGCGGCTACGAGCAGTACTTC.

The chain joins TRBV20-1 to TRBJ1-4; D ambiguous. CDR3 size: 13 residues. Germline V gene sequence: CDR1 DFQATT, CDR2 SNEGSKA (reference sequence). V was cut by 1 base and J by 6 bases, with 9 bases left in between. The CDR3: CSARGRLDEKLFF. The CDR3 DNA reads TGCAGTGCTAGAGGTCGTCTGGATGAAAAACTGTTTTTT.

This clonotype came up many times. This chain links TRBV3-1 with TRBJ2-7, with unresolved D. CDR1 LGHDT and CDR2 YNNKEL come from the germline V gene (reference sequence). The CDR3 runs 13 residues. Trimming removed 2 bases from V and 7 bases from J, with 12 bases in between. The CDR3 loop is CASSQPPEEEQYF. As DNA, the CDR3 is TGTGCCAGCAGCCAACCCCCGGAAGAGGAGCAGTACTTC.

This clonotype was counted ten times or more. J is TRBJ2-7 and V is TRBV5-4; D ambiguous. The CDR3 runs 14 residues. The ends were cut back, 0 bases at V and 2 bases at J, with 9 bases in the middle. CDR1 SGHNT and CDR2 YYREEE come from the germline V gene (reference sequence). The CDR3 DNA reads as TGTGCCAGCAGCTTGGTGGGCGGAACCTACGAGCAGTACTTC. Translated: CASSLVGGTYEQYF.

This clonotype occurred a few times. CDR3 nucleotides: TGTGCCAGCAGCGGGACAGGGGCAGGGCGCCCGAGTGAAGCTTTCTTT. Translating it yields CASSGTGAGRPSEAFF. The chain is built from TRBV5-6 and TRBJ1-1; 10 nucleotides line up with TRBD1. Germline lookup yields CDR1 SGHDT and CDR2 YYEEEE. Trimming took 4 bases from V and 7 from J; bases not matched to a gene: 13. This CDR3 is 16 amino acids long.

This clonotype was picked up a small number of times. The genes are TRBV6-5 and TRBJ1-1; D gene uncertain. Trimming cost V 1 base and J 3 bases, with 12 bases left between them. Looked up from germline, CDR1 is MNHEY and CDR2 is SVGAGI. The CDR3 spans 15 residues. The CDR3 nucleotides read TGTGCCAGCAGTTACTTGGCATCTGGGGACACTGAAGCTTTCTTT. Its translation is CASSYLASGDTEAFF.